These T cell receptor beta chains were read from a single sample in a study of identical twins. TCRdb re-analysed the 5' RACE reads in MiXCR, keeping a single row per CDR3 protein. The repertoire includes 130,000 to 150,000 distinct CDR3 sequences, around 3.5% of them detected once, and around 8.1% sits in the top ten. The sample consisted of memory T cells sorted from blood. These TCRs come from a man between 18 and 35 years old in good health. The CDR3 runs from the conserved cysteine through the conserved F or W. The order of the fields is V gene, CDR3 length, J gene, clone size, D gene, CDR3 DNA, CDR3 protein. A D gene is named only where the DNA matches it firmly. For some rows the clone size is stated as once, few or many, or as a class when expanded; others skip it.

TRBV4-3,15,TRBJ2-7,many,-,TGCGCCAGCAGCTACACGGACTCAAGCTCCTACGAGCAGTACTTC,CASSYTDSSSYEQYF
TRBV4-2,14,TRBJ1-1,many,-,TGTGCCAGCAGCCCAGGGGATGTGAACACTGAAGCTTTCTTT,CASSPGDVNTEAFF
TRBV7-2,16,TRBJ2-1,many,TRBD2,TGTGCCAGCAGCTTATCCTTGGCGGGAGGTCCGTATGAGCAGTTCTTC,CASSLSLAGGPYEQFF
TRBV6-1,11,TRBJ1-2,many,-,TGTGCCAGCAGGGTAGGGGACGGCTACACCTTC,CASRVGDGYTF
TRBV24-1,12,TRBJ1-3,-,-,TGTGCCACCAGTGATTTTATGGGGAGCATATATTTT,CATSDFMGSIYF
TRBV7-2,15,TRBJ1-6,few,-,TGTGCCAGCAGCTTAGGGGGGCGCGGGAATTCACCCCTCCACTTT,CASSLGGRGNSPLHF
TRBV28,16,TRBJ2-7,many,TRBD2,TGTGCCAGCAGTGTCCCCTTAGCGGGAGGTAAGGACGAGCAGTACTTC,CASSVPLAGGKDEQYF
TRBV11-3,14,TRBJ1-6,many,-,TGTGCCAGCAGCTCGGTGGCTATCAATTCACCCCTCCACTTT,CASSSVAINSPLHF
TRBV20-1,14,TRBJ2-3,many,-,TGCAGTGCTAGAGACCCCGTAGGCACAGATACGCAGTATTTT,CSARDPVGTDTQYF
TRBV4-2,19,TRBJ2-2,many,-,TGTGCCAGCAGCCCCCTCGGTTTGGTAGCGGCCGGCCGTAGCGGGGAGCTGTTTTTT,CASSPLGLVAAGRSGELFF
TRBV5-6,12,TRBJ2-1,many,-,TGTGCCAGCAGCTCCCGTCTATTGGAGCAGTTCTTC,CASSSRLLEQFF
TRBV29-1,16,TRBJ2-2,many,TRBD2,TGCAGCGTTGTACGGTTGAATATAGCGGGAGCCGGGGAGCTGTTTTTT,CSVVRLNIAGAGELFF
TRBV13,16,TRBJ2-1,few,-,TGTGCCAGCAGCCTCTTGGGGAGGAGCTCCTACAATGAGCAGTTCTTC,CASSLLGRSSYNEQFF
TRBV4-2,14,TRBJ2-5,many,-,TGTGCCAGCAGCCAAGATAAGAGGGGGGAGACCCAGTACTTC,CASSQDKRGETQYF
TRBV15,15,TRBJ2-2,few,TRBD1,TGTGCCACCAGCAGGACAGGGGGCGCCGCCGGGGAGCTGTTTTTT,CATSRTGGAAGELFF
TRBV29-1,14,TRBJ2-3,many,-,TGCAGCGCCAGACTAAACCTCTACACAGATACGCAGTATTTT,CSARLNLYTDTQYF
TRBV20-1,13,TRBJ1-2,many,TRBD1,TGCAGTGCTCCCTTCACAGGGGTTTATGGCTACACCTTC,CSAPFTGVYGYTF
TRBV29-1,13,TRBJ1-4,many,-,TGCAGCGTTATGAGGCAGGTTAATGAAAAACTGTTTTTT,CSVMRQVNEKLFF
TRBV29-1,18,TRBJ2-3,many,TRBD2,TGCAGCGTTGAAGTGGGGGGGGGGAGCGGTCCCGCCCCAGATACGCAGTATTTT,CSVEVGGGSGPAPDTQYF
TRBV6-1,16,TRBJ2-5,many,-,TGTGCCAGCAGTGAATTTAAGTCAGATAAACAAGAGACCCAGTACTTC,CASSEFKSDKQETQYF
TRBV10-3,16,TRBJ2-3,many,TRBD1,TGTGCCATCAGTGATCCTGAGACAGGGAGACCAGATACGCAGTATTTT,CAISDPETGRPDTQYF
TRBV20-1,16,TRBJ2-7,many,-,TGCAGTGCTAGCGCCATCGGACTGTTCATGTCCTACGAGCAGTACTTC,CSASAIGLFMSYEQYF
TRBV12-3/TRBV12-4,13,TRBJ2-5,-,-,TGTGCCAGCAGTTTTACCAGAAAAGAGACCCAGTACTTC,CASSFTRKETQYF
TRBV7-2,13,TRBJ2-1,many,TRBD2,TGTGCCAGCAGCTTGAGCGGGAGGGCCGAGCAGTTCTTC,CASSLSGRAEQFF
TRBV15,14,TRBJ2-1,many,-,TGTGCCACCTTGCAGGGCAGGTCCTACAATGAGCAGTTCTTC,CATLQGRSYNEQFF
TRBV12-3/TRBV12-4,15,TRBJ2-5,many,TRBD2,TGTGCCAGCAGTTTTCGGCGGGAGGGAAAAGAGACCCAGTACTTC,CASSFRREGKETQYF
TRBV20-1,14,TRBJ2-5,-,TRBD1,TGCAGTGCTAGGGAAAGACAGGGGGTCGAGACCCAGTACTTC,CSARERQGVETQYF
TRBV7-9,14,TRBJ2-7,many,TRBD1,TGTGCCAGCAGCTCCGGGACAGTATCCTACGAGCAGTACTTC,CASSSGTVSYEQYF
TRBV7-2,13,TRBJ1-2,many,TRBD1,TGTGCCAGCAGCCACCGGACAGGGGATGGCTACACCTTC,CASSHRTGDGYTF
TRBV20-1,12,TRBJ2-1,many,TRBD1,TGCAGTGCCTGGACAGGGGGGAATGAGCAGTTCTTC,CSAWTGGNEQFF
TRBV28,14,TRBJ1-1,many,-,TGTGCCAGCAGTCCGGGAGGGGGAAGCACTGAAGCTTTCTTT,CASSPGGGSTEAFF
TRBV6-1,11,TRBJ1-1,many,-,TGTGCCAGCAGTGACGGCATTAAGGCTTTCTTT,CASSDGIKAFF
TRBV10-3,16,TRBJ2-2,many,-,TGTGCCATCAGTGAGTCGAGGACGACTCGGTCGGGGGAGCTGTTTTTT,CAISESRTTRSGELFF
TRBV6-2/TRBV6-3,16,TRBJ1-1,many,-,TGTGCCAGCAGTTACTCTAAGACACTGATGAACACTGAAGCTTTCTTT,CASSYSKTLMNTEAFF
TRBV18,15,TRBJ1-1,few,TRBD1,TGTGCCAGCTCACCCCGGACAGGGCCTAACACTGAAGCTTTCTTT,CASSPRTGPNTEAFF
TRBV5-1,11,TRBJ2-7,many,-,TGCGCCAGCGGACTCGGGGGTGAGCAGTACTTC,CASGLGGEQYF
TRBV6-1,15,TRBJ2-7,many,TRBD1,TGTGCCAGCAGTGAAAAGGGACAGGGGAGGAACGAGCAGTACTTC,CASSEKGQGRNEQYF
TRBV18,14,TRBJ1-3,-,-,TGTGCCAGCTCACCGATGGGCGTGGGAAACACCATATATTTT,CASSPMGVGNTIYF
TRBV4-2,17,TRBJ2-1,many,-,TGTGCCAGCAGCCAAGAATCGGAGTTAGGTGGGTGGAATGAGCAGTTCTTC,CASSQESELGGWNEQFF
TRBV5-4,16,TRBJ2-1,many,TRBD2,TGTGCCAGCAGCTACTCCGGACTAGTTAGGGGCAATGAGCAGTTCTTC,CASSYSGLVRGNEQFF
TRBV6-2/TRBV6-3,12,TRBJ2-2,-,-,TGTGCCAGCGGCGGAGTTCCCGGGGAGCTGTTTTTT,CASGGVPGELFF
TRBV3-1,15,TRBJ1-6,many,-,TGTGCCAGCAGCCCCGACGGGGGATCTAATTCACCCCTCCACTTT,CASSPDGGSNSPLHF